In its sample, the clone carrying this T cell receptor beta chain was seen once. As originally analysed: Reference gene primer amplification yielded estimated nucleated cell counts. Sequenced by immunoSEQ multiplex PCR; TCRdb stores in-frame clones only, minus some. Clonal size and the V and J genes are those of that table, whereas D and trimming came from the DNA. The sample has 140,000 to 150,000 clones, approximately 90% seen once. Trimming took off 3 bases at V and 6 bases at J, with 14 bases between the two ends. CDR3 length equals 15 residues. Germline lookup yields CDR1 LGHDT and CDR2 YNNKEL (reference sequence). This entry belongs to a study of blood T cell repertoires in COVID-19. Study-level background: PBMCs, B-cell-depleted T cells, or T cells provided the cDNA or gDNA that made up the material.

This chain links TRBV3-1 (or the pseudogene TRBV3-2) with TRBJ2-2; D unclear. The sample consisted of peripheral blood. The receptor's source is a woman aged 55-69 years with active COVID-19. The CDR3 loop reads CASSHPPSTSGELFF. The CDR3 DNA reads TGTGCCAGCAGCCACCCCCCGAGTACTTCCGGGGAGCTGTTTTTT.